This is a list of T cell receptor beta chains from one sample in a study of blood T cell repertoires in COVID-19. Some clones are missing from TCRdb's copy, which holds only in-frame ones; the method was immunoSEQ multiplex PCR. The sample contains approximately 450,000 clones, roughly 90% of which appear only once. Material for sequencing was peripheral blood. The receptor source for this set is a woman in her 30s with acute or convalescent COVID-19. Each CDR3 is given with its conserved first and last residue. Each record gives: J gene, D gene, clone size, V gene, CDR3 DNA, CDR3 protein. D genes are given only for firm matches. Clone size is given for some rows only: seen once, a few or many times, or a class if the clone is expanded.

TRBJ2-3	TRBD1	.	TRBV24-1	TGTGCCACCAGTGATACAGGACAGGGTTTTCCAGATACGCAGTATTTT	CATSDTGQGFPDTQYF
TRBJ2-5	TRBD2	.	TRBV24-1	TGTGCCACCAGTGATCCGGGGGGGCAAGAGACCCAGTACTTC	CATSDPGGQETQYF
TRBJ2-2	.	.	TRBV2	TGTGCCAGCAGGGGTCGCGGCAGGGTGGACGGGGAGCTGTTTTTT	CASRGRGRVDGELFF
TRBJ1-3	TRBD1	.	TRBV3-1/TRBV3-2	TGTGCCAGCAGCCAAGAGGGGACAGGGCTCAGAGGAAACACCATATATTTT	CASSQEGTGLRGNTIYF
TRBJ2-5	TRBD2	.	TRBV12-5	TGTGCTAGTGTTTGGACTAGCGGGGGGGCGGAGACCCAGTACTTC	CASVWTSGGAETQYF
TRBJ2-5	.	.	TRBV14	TGTGCCAGCAGCCAAGATCTCCCCCGGGGAGCAGAGACCCAGTACTTC	CASSQDLPRGAETQYF
TRBJ2-7	.	.	TRBV5-5	TGTGCCAGCAGCTTGGGGATCGCAGGGGCCACCTCCGAGCAGTACTTC	CASSLGIAGATSEQYF
TRBJ1-2	TRBD1	.	TRBV11-2	TGTGCCAGCAGCTTAGGACGACAGGGGACCGCCTATGGCTACACCTTC	CASSLGRQGTAYGYTF
TRBJ1-1	.	.	TRBV27	TGTGCCAGCAGTCCCTCTAACCTGAACACTGAAGCTTTCTTT	CASSPSNLNTEAFF
TRBJ2-1	TRBD2	.	TRBV6-5	TGTGCCAGCAGTTCTGTAGCGGGAAGAGGCTACAATGAGCAGTTCTTC	CASSSVAGRGYNEQFF
TRBJ1-5	.	.	TRBV24-1	TGTGCCACCAGTGAGGCAGGGAGGGCCGTGGATCAGCCCCAGCATTTT	CATSEAGRAVDQPQHF
TRBJ2-3	.	.	TRBV5-4	TGTGCCAGCAGCTTACGTTTGAGGGGGACCACAGATACGCAGTATTTT	CASSLRLRGTTDTQYF
TRBJ1-2	.	.	TRBV6-5	TGTGCCAGCCTCAGCAGGGGTAACCCCTTCGGCTACACCTTC	CASLSRGNPFGYTF
TRBJ1-1	TRBD1	.	TRBV11-2	TGTGCCAGCACGTACCAGGGGGCGACTGAAGCTTTCTTT	CASTYQGATEAFF
TRBJ1-2	.	few	TRBV6-5	TGTGCCAGCAGTCCCGGAGGGGAAACCTACTATGGCTACACCTTC	CASSPGGETYYGYTF
TRBJ2-3	TRBD1	.	TRBV10-1	TGCGCCAGCAGCCGTAGACAGGGGCGCACAGATACGCAGTATTTT	CASSRRQGRTDTQYF
TRBJ2-2	TRBD1	few	TRBV27	TGTGCCAGCAGTCCCAACAGGGGGACCGGGGAGCTGTTTTTT	CASSPNRGTGELFF
TRBJ1-2	TRBD1	.	TRBV7-3	TGTGCCAGCAGCCCCGATCGCGGGACAGGGTATGGCTACACCTTC	CASSPDRGTGYGYTF
TRBJ2-2	TRBD1	once	TRBV27	TGTGCCAGCAGTTCCCCCTGGCCGGGACAGGGTAGGCTGTTTTTT	CASSSPWPGQGRLFF
TRBJ2-7	TRBD1	.	TRBV18	TGTGCCAGCTCAATGGGACAGGGTGCCTACGAGCAGTACTTC	CASSMGQGAYEQYF
TRBJ1-2	.	once	TRBV6-1	TGTGCCAGCAGTGAAGGGTTTGGGGGGGAGTATGGCTACACCTTC	CASSEGFGGEYGYTF
TRBJ2-1	TRBD2	once	TRBV5-1	TGCGCCAGCAGGTTCGGGGGGGAGTCTTACAATGAGCAGTTCTTC	CASRFGGESYNEQFF
TRBJ2-1	TRBD1	.	TRBV5-4	TGTGCCAGCAGCCCGACAGGGATCAATGAGCAGTTCTTC	CASSPTGINEQFF
TRBJ2-7	TRBD2	.	TRBV6-1	TGTGCCAGCAGTGCGAAAGGGCGGGGGAAATCCTACGAGCAGTACTTC	CASSAKGRGKSYEQYF
TRBJ2-3	TRBD2	.	TRBV19	TGTGCCAGTAGTACTAGCGGGGGCACAGATACGCAGTATTTT	CASSTSGGTDTQYF
TRBJ2-6	TRBD1	once	TRBV10-3	TGTGCCATCAGTGATGCGCCGGGACAGGGGCCTGGGGCCAACGTCCTGACTTTC	CAISDAPGQGPGANVLTF
TRBJ1-5	TRBD1	.	TRBV24-1	TGTGCCACCAGTGATTCCGGCCGGGACAGTAATCAGCCCCAGCATTTT	CATSDSGRDSNQPQHF
TRBJ2-7	TRBD1	.	TRBV30	TGTGCCTGGAGTCCCCCGGGACAGGAGTTCTACGAGCAGTACTTC	CAWSPPGQEFYEQYF
TRBJ1-1	.	.	TRBV9	TGTGCCAGCAGCCTGAGTTGGGGAGGCACTGAAGCTTTCTTT	CASSLSWGGTEAFF
TRBJ2-2	.	.	TRBV7-8	TGTGCCAGCAGCATCAAGCCCGGGGTTAGCACCGGGGAGCTGTTTTTT	CASSIKPGVSTGELFF
TRBJ1-6	TRBD1	.	TRBV5-1	TGCGCCAGCAGCTGGGACAGTCCCTATAATTCACCCCTCCACTTT	CASSWDSPYNSPLHF
TRBJ2-2	.	once	TRBV18	TGTGCCAGCTCACTCGGCCGGGACACCGGGGAGCTGTTTTTT	CASSLGRDTGELFF
TRBJ1-5	.	.	TRBV19	TGTGCCAGTAGTATAGACAGGGTAGGTCAGCCCCAGCATTTT	CASSIDRVGQPQHF
TRBJ1-2	TRBD1	.	TRBV7-3	TGTGCCAGCAGCCCCGGGACAGGGTTCGACTATGGCTACACCTTC	CASSPGTGFDYGYTF
TRBJ1-5	.	.	TRBV12-5	TGTGCTAGTGGTTTGTGGGGACTTAGCAATCAGCCCCAGCATTTT	CASGLWGLSNQPQHF
TRBJ2-3	TRBD2	once	TRBV5-4	TGTGCCAGCAGCCCCCGGCTGTCGGGGGGTTCAGATACGCAGTATTTT	CASSPRLSGGSDTQYF
TRBJ2-4	TRBD2	.	TRBV30	TGTGCCTGGAGGCCGAGACTAGCGGGGGTTCATTTAGCCAAAAACATTCAGTACTTC	CAWRPRLAGVHLAKNIQYF
TRBJ1-6	TRBD1	.	TRBV6-5	TGTGCCAGCAGTAGGGACAGCTTTGGGAATTCACCCCTCCACTTT	CASSRDSFGNSPLHF
TRBJ2-2	TRBD1	.	TRBV12-3/TRBV12-4	TGTGCCAGCCAGGGACAGGGTGGCGGGGAGCTGTTTTTT	CASQGQGGGELFF
TRBJ1-6	.	few	TRBV27	TGTGCCAGCAGTAAAATGGGGCTTTCACCCCTCCACTTT	CASSKMGLSPLHF
TRBJ2-1	.	.	TRBV10-3	TGTGCCATCAGTGAGTCGGGACATTACAATGAGCAGTTCTTC	CAISESGHYNEQFF
TRBJ2-2	TRBD2	.	TRBV11-3	TGTGCCAGCAGCCGCGGCGGGGGCGGGGAGCTGTTTTTT	CASSRGGGGELFF
TRBJ2-7	.	.	TRBV3-1/TRBV3-2	TGTGCCAGCAGCCAAGGACAGGCTCAGCAGTACTTC	CASSQGQAQQYF
TRBJ1-2	.	.	TRBV2	TGTGCCAGCACCTTGAACTATGGCTACACCTTC	CASTLNYGYTF
TRBJ2-5	.	.	TRBV6-5	TGTGCCAGCAGTTACACCCCGGGACACCGCGGAGAGACCCAGTACTTC	CASSYTPGHRGETQYF
TRBJ2-3	.	.	TRBV5-1	TGCGCCAGCAGCTTGGGACTAACTAGCACAGATACGCAGTATTTT	CASSLGLTSTDTQYF
TRBJ2-3	.	.	TRBV5-6	TGTGCCAGCAGCTTGTGGGGGGACACAGATACGCAGTATTTT	CASSLWGDTDTQYF
TRBJ1-6	TRBD1	.	TRBV6-6	TGTGCCAGCAGTCAGGGGGACACCCGTCGAACCCTCCACTTT	CASSQGDTRRTLHF